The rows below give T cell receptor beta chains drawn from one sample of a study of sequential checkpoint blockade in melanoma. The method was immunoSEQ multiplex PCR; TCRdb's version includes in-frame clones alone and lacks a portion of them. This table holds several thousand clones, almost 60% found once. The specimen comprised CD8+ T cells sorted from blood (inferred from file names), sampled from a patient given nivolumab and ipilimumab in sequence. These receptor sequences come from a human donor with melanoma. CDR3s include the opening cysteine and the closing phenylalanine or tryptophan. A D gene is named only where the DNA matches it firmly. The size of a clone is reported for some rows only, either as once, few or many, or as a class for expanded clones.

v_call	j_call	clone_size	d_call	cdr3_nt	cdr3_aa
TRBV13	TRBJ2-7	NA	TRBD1	TGTGCCAGCAGCTCTCTCAGGGGGATGTCGGCAGGCGAGCAGTACTTC	CASSSLRGMSAGEQYF
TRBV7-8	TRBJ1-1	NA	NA	TGTGCCAGCACCTTCCTTCAGGGCAGGGAGGACACTGAAGCTTTCTTT	CASTFLQGREDTEAFF
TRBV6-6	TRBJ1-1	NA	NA	TGTGCCAGCAGTCATGACATTGAAGCTTTCTTT	CASSHDIEAFF
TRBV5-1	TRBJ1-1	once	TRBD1	TGCGCCAGCAGCGATCCGGGACAGGTCTTGGGCACTGAAGCTTTCTTT	CASSDPGQVLGTEAFF
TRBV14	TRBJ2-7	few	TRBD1	TGTGCCAGCAGCCAAGTTTGGGGACAGGGGACCCACGAGCAGTACTTC	CASSQVWGQGTHEQYF
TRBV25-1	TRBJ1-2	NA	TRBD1	TGTGCCAGCAGTGACTCTCCGGGACAGTCTAACTATGGCTACACCTTC	CASSDSPGQSNYGYTF
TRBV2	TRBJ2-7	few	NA	TGTGCCAGCAGTGAAGCGGGTCAGAGAGGCTACGAGCAGTACTTC	CASSEAGQRGYEQYF
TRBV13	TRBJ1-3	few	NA	TGTGCCAGCAGCTTTTCGAACACCATATATTTT	CASSFSNTIYF
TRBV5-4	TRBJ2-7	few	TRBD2	TGTGCCAGCAGCACCGGACTAGGCGAGCAGTACTTC	CASSTGLGEQYF
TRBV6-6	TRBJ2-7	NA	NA	TGTGCCAGCAAACCGCGGGACAGCTACGAGCAGTACTTC	CASKPRDSYEQYF
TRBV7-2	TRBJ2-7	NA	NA	TGTGCCAGCAGCTTAGTTCGGGGTATCGGGAGCGAGCAGTACTTC	CASSLVRGIGSEQYF
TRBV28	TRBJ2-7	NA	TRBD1	TGTGCCAGCAGTTTCGGAGGACGGGACAGCACCTACGAGCAGTACTTC	CASSFGGRDSTYEQYF
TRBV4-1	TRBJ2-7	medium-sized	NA	TGCGCCAGCAGCCAAGATGACAATCCCTACGAGCAGTACTTC	CASSQDDNPYEQYF
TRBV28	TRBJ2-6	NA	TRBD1	TGTGCCAGCAGTCCCGTGACAGGGGGTGTCCTGACTTTC	CASSPVTGGVLTF
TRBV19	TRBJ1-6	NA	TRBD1	TGTGCCAGTAGCCCCGCCGGACAGGCTAATTCACCCCTCCACTTT	CASSPAGQANSPLHF
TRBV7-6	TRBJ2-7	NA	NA	TGTGCCAGCAGCTTAGAGGGGGGGAGATCGGCCGAGCAGTACTTC	CASSLEGGRSAEQYF
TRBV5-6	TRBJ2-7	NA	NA	TGTGCCAGCAGCTTTTTACACCAATCCTACGAGCAGTACTTC	CASSFLHQSYEQYF
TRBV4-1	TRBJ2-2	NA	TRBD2	TGCGCCAGCAGCCAAGAGGCTAGCGGGGGAAACACCGGGGAGCTGTTTTTT	CASSQEASGGNTGELFF
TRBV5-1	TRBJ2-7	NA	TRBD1	TGCGCCAGCAGCCCGACAGGGGGTGACGAGCAGTACTTC	CASSPTGGDEQYF
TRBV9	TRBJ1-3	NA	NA	TGTGCCAGCCCTCCTAACAGCTCCATATATTTT	CASPPNSSIYF
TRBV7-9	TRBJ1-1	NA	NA	TGTGCCAGCAGCATCGGTGAGAATGAAGCTTTCTTT	CASSIGENEAFF
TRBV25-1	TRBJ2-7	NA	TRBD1	TGTGCCAGCGGGACAGGGGGCGAGCAGTACTTC	CASGTGGEQYF
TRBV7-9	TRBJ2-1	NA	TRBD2	TGTGCCAGCAGCTCTGAGACTAGCGGGTCGAATGAGCAGTTCTTC	CASSSETSGSNEQFF
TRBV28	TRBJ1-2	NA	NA	TGTGCCAGCAGTTTATTCGCAGGAGGGGTAGCTAACTATGGCTACACCTTC	CASSLFAGGVANYGYTF
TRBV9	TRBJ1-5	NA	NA	TGTGCCAGCGGGGGGTACCAGCCCCAGCATTTT	CASGGYQPQHF
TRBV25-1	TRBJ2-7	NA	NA	TGTGCCAGCAGTGCCCGACAGGACATCTACGTGCAGTACTTC	CASSARQDIYVQYF
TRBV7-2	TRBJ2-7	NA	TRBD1	TGTGCCACGGGACAGGGGGGCTACGAGCAGTACTTC	CATGQGGYEQYF
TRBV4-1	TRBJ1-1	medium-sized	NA	TGCGCCAGCAGCCAAGCGGGGGGTTTGGCTTTCTTT	CASSQAGGLAFF